This is a list of T cell receptor beta chains from one sample in a study of blood T cells in healthy people across ages. TCRdb passed the 5' RACE reads through MiXCR, listing each CDR3 protein once. The sample records roughly 1 million distinct CDR3 sequences, roughly 24% being singletons. These data were also filed under a second study, of T cells of mothers and their children.

The sample was blood. The receptors were gathered from a girl under 10 years old in good health. CDR3s include the opening cysteine and the closing phenylalanine or tryptophan. D genes are given only for firm matches. Expanded clones get a size class; other rows say once, few or many, or leave the size out.

V gene	D gene	J gene	clone size	CDR3 protein	CDR3 DNA
TRBV6-1	-	TRBJ1-1	-	CASTEGNTEVFF	TGTGCCAGCACGGAGGGGAACACTGAAGTTTTCTTT
TRBV20-1	-	TRBJ2-5	-	CSARGPSSEAQYF	TGCAGTGCTAGAGGTCCTTCCTCCGAGGCCCAGTACTTC
TRBV14	-	TRBJ2-1	-	CASSQMGKRRYNEQFF	TGTGCCAGCAGCCAAATGGGAAAGCGGAGGTACAATGAGCAGTTCTTC
TRBV5-1	-	TRBJ1-2	-	CASSPLEGPNYGYTF	TGCGCCAGCAGCCCCCTCGAGGGACCGAACTATGGCTACACCTTC
TRBV9	-	TRBJ2-3	-	CASGFSRAESTDTQYF	TGTGCCAGTGGTTTCAGTCGTGCGGAGAGCACAGATACGCAGTATTTT
TRBV7-3	-	TRBJ1-1	few	CASSPIGGGGTEAFF	TGTGCCAGCAGCCCTATTGGTGGTGGGGGCACTGAAGCTTTCTTT
TRBV11-2	-	TRBJ2-1	-	CASSHIGNEQFF	TGTGCCAGCAGCCACATAGGCAATGAGCAGTTCTTC
TRBV6-5	TRBD1	TRBJ2-5	few	CASSSGQGKGETQYF	TGTGCCAGCAGTTCGGGACAGGGGAAAGGGGAGACCCAGTACTTC
TRBV19	-	TRBJ2-5	few	CASSIGLGQETQYF	TGTGCCAGTAGTATAGGACTAGGCCAAGAGACCCAGTACTTC
TRBV9	-	TRBJ2-3	-	CASSPDLARGTDTQYF	TGTGCCAGCAGCCCTGACCTAGCGAGGGGTACAGATACGCAGTATTTT
TRBV12-3/TRBV12-4	-	TRBJ1-2	few	CASRDGINYGYTF	TGTGCCAGCCGGGACGGCATTAACTATGGCTACACCTTC
TRBV29-1	-	TRBJ1-1	few	CSVEGLRTEAFF	TGCAGCGTTGAGGGTTTGCGAACTGAAGCTTTCTTT
TRBV20-1	-	TRBJ2-7	-	CSARTIEAASYEQYF	TGCAGTGCTAGGACTATAGAAGCGGCGTCCTACGAGCAGTACTTC
TRBV29-1	-	TRBJ1-2	few	CSVENRSNYGYTF	TGCAGCGTTGAGAACAGGAGTAACTATGGCTACACCTTC
TRBV9	-	TRBJ1-3	many	CASSVGLDSGNTIYF	TGTGCCAGCAGCGTAGGGCTGGACTCTGGAAACACCATATATTTT
TRBV29-1	-	TRBJ1-1	-	CSVEDAPQGAFF	TGCAGCGTTGAAGATGCACCCCAGGGAGCTTTCTTT
TRBV20-1	TRBD2	TRBJ2-5	few	CSAGPIAGIDQETQYF	TGCAGTGCTGGCCCTATAGCGGGGATCGATCAAGAGACCCAGTACTTC
TRBV4-2	-	TRBJ2-5	few	CASSQALGYRQETQYF	TGTGCCAGCAGCCAAGCTCTGGGGTATAGGCAAGAGACCCAGTACTTC
TRBV7-2	-	TRBJ2-7	-	CASSLAGPGEQYF	TGTGCCAGCAGCTTAGCGGGACCGGGGGAGCAGTACTTC
TRBV6-4	-	TRBJ2-2	few	CASSENRLNGELFF	TGTGCCAGCAGTGAAAACCGCCTGAACGGGGAGCTGTTTTTT
TRBV27	TRBD1	TRBJ2-7	few	CASSMSTGAYEQYF	TGTGCCAGCAGTATGTCGACAGGGGCCTACGAGCAGTACTTC
TRBV25-1	-	TRBJ1-1	-	CASSEDPEAFF	TGTGCCAGCAGTGAAGATCCTGAAGCTTTCTTT
TRBV5-1	-	TRBJ2-5	-	CASSLGFEETQYF	TGCGCCAGCAGCTTGGGGTTCGAGGAGACCCAGTACTTC
TRBV29-1	-	TRBJ2-1	-	CSAPRGLNEQFF	TGCAGCGCCCCCCGGGGTCTCAATGAGCAGTTCTTC
TRBV12-5	TRBD1	TRBJ2-7	few	CASGFDRGMQYF	TGTGCTAGTGGTTTCGACAGGGGGATGCAGTACTTC
TRBV7-9	-	TRBJ2-1	-	CASSPGIAEGYNEQFF	TGTGCCAGCAGCCCCGGAATCGCGGAGGGCTACAATGAGCAGTTCTTC
TRBV7-9	-	TRBJ2-5	-	CASNPQTQYF	TGTGCCAGCAACCCCCAGACCCAGTACTTC
TRBV29-1	-	TRBJ1-3	few	CVRISSSGNTIYF	TGCGTACGAATCTCGAGCTCTGGAAACACCATATATTTT
TRBV6-2/TRBV6-3	-	TRBJ1-4	-	CASDGGDEKLFF	TGTGCCAGCGACGGGGGAGATGAAAAACTGTTTTTT
TRBV27	TRBD1	TRBJ1-1	few	CASSLGTGRWDTEAFF	TGTGCCAGCAGTTTAGGGACAGGGCGTTGGGACACTGAAGCTTTCTTT
TRBV29-1	-	TRBJ1-2	few	CSVRDEQINYGYTF	TGCAGCGTGAGGGATGAACAGATTAACTATGGCTACACCTTC
TRBV11-1	-	TRBJ1-5	many	CASSPLGGNQPQHF	TGTGCCAGCAGCCCCCTCGGGGGAAACCAGCCCCAGCATTTT
TRBV7-8	-	TRBJ2-5	-	CASSLVVWGAEETQYF	TGTGCCAGCAGCTTAGTGGTCTGGGGGGCAGAAGAGACCCAGTACTTC
TRBV5-6	-	TRBJ1-2	-	CASSMGYGNGYTF	TGTGCCAGCAGCATGGGGTATGGAAATGGCTACACCTTC
TRBV2	-	TRBJ2-7	many	CASSLRTVLYEQYF	TGTGCCAGCAGTCTGAGGACAGTCCTCTACGAGCAGTACTTC
TRBV6-5	-	TRBJ1-4	few	CASSIQGSVEKLFF	TGTGCCAGCAGTATCCAAGGGAGTGTGGAAAAACTGTTTTTT
TRBV12-3/TRBV12-4	-	TRBJ1-1	-	CASSPPTRTTEAFF	TGTGCCAGCAGCCCGCCGACAAGAACCACTGAAGCTTTCTTT